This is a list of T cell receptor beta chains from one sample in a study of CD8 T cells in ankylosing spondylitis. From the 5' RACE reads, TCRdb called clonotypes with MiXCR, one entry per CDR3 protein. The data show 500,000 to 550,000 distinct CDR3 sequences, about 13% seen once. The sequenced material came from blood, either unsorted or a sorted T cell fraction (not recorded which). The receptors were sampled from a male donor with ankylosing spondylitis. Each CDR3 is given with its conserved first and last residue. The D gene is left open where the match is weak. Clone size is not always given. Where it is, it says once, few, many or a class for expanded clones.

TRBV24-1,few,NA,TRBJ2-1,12,CATSDWGSTTFF,TGTGCCACCAGTGATTGGGGCAGCACCACGTTCTTC
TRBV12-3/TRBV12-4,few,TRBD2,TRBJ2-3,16,CASSSTGAGGRYTQYF,TGTGCCAGCAGTTCGACAGGAGCGGGAGGGCGGTATACGCAGTATTTT
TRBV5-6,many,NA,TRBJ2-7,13,CASSFSISTEQYF,TGTGCCAGCAGCTTCTCCATATCCACCGAGCAGTACTTC
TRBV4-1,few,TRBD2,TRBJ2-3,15,CASSQHLAGGGTQYF,TGCGCCAGCAGCCAACACCTAGCGGGAGGAGGTACGCAGTATTTT
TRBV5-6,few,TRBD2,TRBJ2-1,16,CASSSWTSGSYNEQFF,TGTGCCAGCAGCTCCTGGACTAGCGGAAGCTACAATGAGCAGTTCTTC
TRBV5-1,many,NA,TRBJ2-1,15,CASSFMDRNYNEQFF,TGCGCCAGCAGCTTCATGGACAGAAACTACAATGAGCAGTTCTTC
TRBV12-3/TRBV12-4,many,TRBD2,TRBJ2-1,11,CASRTSREQFF,TGTGCCAGCCGGACTAGCCGGGAGCAGTTCTTC
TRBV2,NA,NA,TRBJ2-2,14,CASSTLSNTGELFF,TGTGCCAGCAGTACCCTATCGAACACCGGGGAGCTGTTTTTT
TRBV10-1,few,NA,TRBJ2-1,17,CASHSSSDTASYNEQFF,TGCGCCAGCCACTCTTCGTCCGACACCGCCTCCTACAATGAGCAGTTCTTC
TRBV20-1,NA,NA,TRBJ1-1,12,CSARDQPTEAFF,TGCAGTGCTAGAGATCAGCCCACGGAAGCTTTCTTT
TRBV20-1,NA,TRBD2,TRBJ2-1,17,CSARGSGLAGSYNEQFF,TGCAGTGCTAGAGGGTCGGGACTAGCAGGGTCCTACAATGAGCAGTTCTTC
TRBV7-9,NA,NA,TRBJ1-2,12,CASSLDVRGYTF,TGTGCCAGCAGCTTAGACGTACGTGGCTACACCTTC
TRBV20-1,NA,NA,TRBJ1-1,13,CSATPPGDTEAFF,TGCAGTGCTACCCCCCCTGGGGACACTGAAGCTTTCTTT
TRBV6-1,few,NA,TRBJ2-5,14,CASSSFGGRRTQYF,TGTGCCAGCAGCTCCTTCGGGGGGCGGAGGACCCAGTACTTC
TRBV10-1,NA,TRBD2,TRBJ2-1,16,CASGSQSPPGGNEQFF,TGCGCCAGCGGATCCCAATCACCGCCGGGGGGCAATGAGCAGTTCTTC
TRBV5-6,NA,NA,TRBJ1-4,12,CASSWGGEKLFF,TGTGCCAGCAGCTGGGGAGGGGAAAAACTGTTTTTT
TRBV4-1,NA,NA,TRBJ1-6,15,CASSQDSTNNSPLHF,TGCGCCAGCAGCCAAGATTCAACTAATAATTCACCCCTCCACTTT
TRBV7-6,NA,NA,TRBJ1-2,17,CASSLLEPGATVNGYTF,TGTGCCAGCAGCTTACTCGAACCGGGCGCTACGGTCAATGGCTACACCTTC
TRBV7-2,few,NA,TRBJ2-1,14,CASSFVTLSNEQFF,TGTGCCAGCAGTTTCGTGACTCTCTCCAATGAGCAGTTCTTC
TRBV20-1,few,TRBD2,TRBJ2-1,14,CSAIGTSGYNEQFF,TGCAGTGCTATCGGGACTAGCGGCTACAATGAGCAGTTCTTC
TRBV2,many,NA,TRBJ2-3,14,CASRRRGYTDTQYF,TGTGCCAGCAGGAGGAGAGGGTATACAGATACGCAGTATTTT
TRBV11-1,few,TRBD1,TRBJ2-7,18,CASSTGTGVLGGSYEQYF,TGTGCCAGCAGCACCGGGACAGGGGTCTTGGGGGGCTCCTACGAGCAGTACTTC
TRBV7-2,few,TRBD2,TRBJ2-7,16,CASSLDGLAVNYEQYF,TGTGCCAGCAGCTTAGATGGACTAGCGGTCAACTACGAGCAGTACTTC
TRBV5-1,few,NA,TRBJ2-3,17,CASSFNNAGGASDTQYF,TGCGCCAGCAGCTTTAATAATGCCGGAGGGGCATCAGATACGCAGTATTTT
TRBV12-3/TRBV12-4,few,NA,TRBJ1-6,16,CASSGRPGQNNSPLHF,TGTGCCAGCAGTGGTCGACCGGGCCAAAATAATTCACCCCTCCACTTT
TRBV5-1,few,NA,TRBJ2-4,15,CASSLDGPAKNIQYF,TGCGCCAGCAGCTTGGACGGCCCGGCCAAAAACATTCAGTACTTC
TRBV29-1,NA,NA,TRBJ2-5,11,CSVGEGGTQYF,TGCAGCGTTGGAGAGGGTGGGACCCAGTACTTC
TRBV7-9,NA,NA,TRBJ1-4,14,CASSPQGWDEKLFF,TGTGCCAGCAGCCCCCAGGGGTGGGATGAAAAACTGTTTTTT
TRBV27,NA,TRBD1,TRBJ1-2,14,CASSLSGQGNGYTF,TGTGCCAGCAGTTTATCGGGACAGGGAAATGGCTACACCTTC
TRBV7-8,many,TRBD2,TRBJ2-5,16,CASSLASGISGSGQYF,TGTGCCAGCAGCTTAGCTTCCGGTATTAGCGGGAGCGGTCAGTACTTC
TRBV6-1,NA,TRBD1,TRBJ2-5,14,CASRRWTGQETQYF,TGTGCCAGCAGGAGATGGACAGGGCAAGAGACCCAGTACTTC
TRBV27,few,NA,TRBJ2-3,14,CASSLGVARDTQYF,TGTGCCAGCAGCCTGGGGGTAGCAAGAGATACGCAGTATTTT
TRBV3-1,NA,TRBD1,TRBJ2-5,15,CASSATGTSLETQYF,TGTGCCAGCAGCGCGACAGGGACATCATTGGAGACCCAGTACTTC
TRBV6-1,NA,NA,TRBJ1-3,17,CASSTPGPPFSGNTIYF,TGTGCCAGCAGTACACCGGGCCCACCTTTCTCTGGAAACACCATATATTTT
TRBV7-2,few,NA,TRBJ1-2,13,CASSSQGTGGYTF,TGTGCCAGCAGCTCGCAGGGGACGGGTGGCTACACCTTC
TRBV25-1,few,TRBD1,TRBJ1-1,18,CASSEYLPLQGANTEAFF,TGTGCCAGCAGTGAATACCTCCCCCTACAGGGGGCGAACACTGAAGCTTTCTTT